A single T cell receptor (beta chain) is shown here with its context. Its specificity is unknown. 60 Vbeta and 13 Jbeta primers were used in PCR. Profiled with immunoSEQ multiplex PCR; TCRdb holds only in-frame clones, not every one. The sample comprises under 150,000 clones, 84% of which are singletons, and more than 2% rests with the top ten. The sample belongs to a study of cytomegalovirus exposure and HLA in healthy donors. General study findings and limits: The study flagged fewer than 200 TCR beta chains as cytomegalovirus-associated. Links to common viral pathogens appeared, in a later analysis, for several of the most significant clusters.

CDR1 SGHDT and CDR2 YYEEEE come from the germline V gene. V gave up 4 bases and J gave up 4 bases; unmatched junction bases: 5. The CDR3 sequence is 14 residues long. The sample consisted of PBMCs. The clonotype was recovered from a boy aged 2 to 9 in good health and CMV-seronegative. The chain carries TRBV5-6 and TRBJ1-5; 7 bases line up with TRBD1. CDR3 loop: CASSQGQQNQPQHF. The DNA for the CDR3 is TGTGCCAGCAGCCAGGGACAGCAGAATCAGCCCCAGCATTTT. The entire variable domain, with the rest obtained from reference TRBV5-6 and TRBJ1-5, is as follows: DAGVTQSPTHLIKTRGQQVTLRCSPKSGHDTVSWYQQALGQGPQFIFQYYEEEERQRGNFPDRFSGHQFPNYSSELNVNALLLGDSALYLCASSQGQQNQPQHFGDGTRLSIL.